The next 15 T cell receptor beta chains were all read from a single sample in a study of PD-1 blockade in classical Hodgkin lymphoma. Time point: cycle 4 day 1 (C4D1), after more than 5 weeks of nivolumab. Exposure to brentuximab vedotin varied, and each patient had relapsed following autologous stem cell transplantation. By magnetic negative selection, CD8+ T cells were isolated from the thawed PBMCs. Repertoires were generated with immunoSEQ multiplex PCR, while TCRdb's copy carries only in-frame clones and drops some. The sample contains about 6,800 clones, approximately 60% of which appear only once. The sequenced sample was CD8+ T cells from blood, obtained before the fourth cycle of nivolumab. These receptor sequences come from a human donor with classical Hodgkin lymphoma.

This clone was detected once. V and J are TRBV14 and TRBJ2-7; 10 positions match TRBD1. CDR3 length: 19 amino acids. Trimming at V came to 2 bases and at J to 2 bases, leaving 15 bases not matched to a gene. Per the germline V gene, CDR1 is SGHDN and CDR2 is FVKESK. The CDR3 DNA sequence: TGTGCCAGCAGCCAAATGATGGGACAGGGGCCCGTGGGGCCCTACGAGCAGTACTTC. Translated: CASSQMMGQGPVGPYEQYF.

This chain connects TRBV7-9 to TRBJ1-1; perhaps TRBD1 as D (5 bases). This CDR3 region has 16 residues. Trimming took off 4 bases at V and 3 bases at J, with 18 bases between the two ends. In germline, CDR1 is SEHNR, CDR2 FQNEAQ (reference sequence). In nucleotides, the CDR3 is TGTGCCAGCAGCTCGGGGGTAGGGCGTACAGACACTGAAGCTTTCTTT. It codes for CASSSGVGRTDTEAFF.

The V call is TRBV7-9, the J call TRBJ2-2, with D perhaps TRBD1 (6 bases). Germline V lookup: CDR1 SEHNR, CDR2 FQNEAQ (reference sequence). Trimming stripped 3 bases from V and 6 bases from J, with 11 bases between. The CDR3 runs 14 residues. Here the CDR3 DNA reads TGTGCCAGCAGCTTTGAGACAGGCCCCGGGGAGCTGTTTTTT. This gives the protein CASSFETGPGELFF.

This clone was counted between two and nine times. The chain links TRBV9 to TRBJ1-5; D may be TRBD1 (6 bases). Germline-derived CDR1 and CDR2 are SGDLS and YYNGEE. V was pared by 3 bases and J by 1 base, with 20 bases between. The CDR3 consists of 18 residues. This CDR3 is CASSGEDSPLLSNQPQHF. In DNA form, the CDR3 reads TGTGCCAGCAGCGGCGAGGACAGTCCGCTTCTAAGCAATCAGCCCCAGCATTTT.

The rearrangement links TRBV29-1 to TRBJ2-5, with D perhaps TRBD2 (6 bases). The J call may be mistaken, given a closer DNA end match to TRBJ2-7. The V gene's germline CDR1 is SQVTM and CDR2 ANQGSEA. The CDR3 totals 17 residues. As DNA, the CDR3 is TGCAGCGTTGAACACCCATCAACGGGGGAGGACTCCTACGAGCAGTACTTC. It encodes CSVEHPSTGEDSYEQYF.

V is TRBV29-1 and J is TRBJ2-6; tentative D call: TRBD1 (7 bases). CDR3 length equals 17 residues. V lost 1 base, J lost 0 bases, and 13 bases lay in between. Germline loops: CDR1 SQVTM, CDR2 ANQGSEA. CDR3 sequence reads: CSVEGGDRRSGANVLTF. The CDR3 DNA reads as TGCAGCGTTGAAGGGGGGGACAGACGCTCTGGGGCCAACGTCCTGACTTTC.

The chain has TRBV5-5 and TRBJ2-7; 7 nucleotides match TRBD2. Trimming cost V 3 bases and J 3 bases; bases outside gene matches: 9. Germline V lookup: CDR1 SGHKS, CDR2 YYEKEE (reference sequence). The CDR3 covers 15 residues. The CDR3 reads CASSSRERGSYEQYF. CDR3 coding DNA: TGTGCCAGCAGCTCACGGGAGCGGGGAAGCTACGAGCAGTACTTC. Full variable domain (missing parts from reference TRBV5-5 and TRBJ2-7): DAGVTQSPTHLIKTRGQQVTLRCSPISGHKSVSWYQQVLGQGPQFIFQYYEKEERGRGNFPDRFSARQFPNYSSELNVNALLLGDSALYLCASSSRERGSYEQYFGPGTRLTVT.

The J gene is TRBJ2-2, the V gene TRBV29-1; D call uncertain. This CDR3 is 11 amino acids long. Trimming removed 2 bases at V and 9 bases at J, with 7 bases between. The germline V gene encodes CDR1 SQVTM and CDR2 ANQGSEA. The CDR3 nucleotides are TGCAGCGTTGAATTTGGGCGGGAGCTGTTTTTT. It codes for CSVEFGRELFF.

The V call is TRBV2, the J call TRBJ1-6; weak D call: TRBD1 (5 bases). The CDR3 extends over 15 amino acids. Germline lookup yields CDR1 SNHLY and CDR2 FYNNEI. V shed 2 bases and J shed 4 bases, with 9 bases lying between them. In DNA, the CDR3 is TGTGCCAGCAGTGAATGGGGGGAGTATAATTCACCCCTCCACTTT. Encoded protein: CASSEWGEYNSPLHF.

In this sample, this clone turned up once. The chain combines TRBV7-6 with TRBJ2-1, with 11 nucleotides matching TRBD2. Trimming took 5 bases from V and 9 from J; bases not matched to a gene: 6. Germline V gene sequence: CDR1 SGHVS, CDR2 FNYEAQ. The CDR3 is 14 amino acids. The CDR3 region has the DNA TGTGCCAGCAGCCCGGGACTAGCGGAAGTTGAGCAGTTCTTC. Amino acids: CASSPGLAEVEQFF.

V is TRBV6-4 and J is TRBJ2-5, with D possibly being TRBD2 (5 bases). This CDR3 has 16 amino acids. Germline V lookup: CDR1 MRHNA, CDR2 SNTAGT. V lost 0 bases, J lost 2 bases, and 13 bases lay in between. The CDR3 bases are TGTGCCAGCAGTGACTCGATGCTTAGCGCGCAAGAGACCCAGTACTTC. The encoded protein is CASSDSMLSAQETQYF.

CDR3 loop: CASSFSLAGGMGTGELFF. CDR3 nucleotides: TGTGCCAGCAGTTTTAGCCTAGCGGGAGGGATGGGCACCGGGGAGCTGTTTTTT. This sequence joins TRBV27 and TRBJ2-2; the match to TRBD2 covers 12 bases. Per the germline V gene, CDR1 is MNHEY and CDR2 is SMNVEV (reference sequence). V was pared by 3 bases and J by 4 bases, with 9 bases of the junction left unmatched. The CDR3 length is 18 residues.

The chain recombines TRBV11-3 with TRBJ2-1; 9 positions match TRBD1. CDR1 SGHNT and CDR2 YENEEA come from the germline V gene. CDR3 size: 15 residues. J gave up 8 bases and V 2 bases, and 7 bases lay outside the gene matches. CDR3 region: CASSLRTGVDDEQFF. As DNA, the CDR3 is TGTGCCAGCAGCTTAAGGACAGGGGTCGACGATGAGCAGTTCTTC. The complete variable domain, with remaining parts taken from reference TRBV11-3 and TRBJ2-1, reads EAGVVQSPRYKIIEKKQPVAFWCNPISGHNTLYWYLQNLGQGPELLIRYENEEAVDDSQLPKDRFSAERLKGVDSTLKIQPAELGDSAVYLCASSLRTGVDDEQFFGPGTRLTVL.

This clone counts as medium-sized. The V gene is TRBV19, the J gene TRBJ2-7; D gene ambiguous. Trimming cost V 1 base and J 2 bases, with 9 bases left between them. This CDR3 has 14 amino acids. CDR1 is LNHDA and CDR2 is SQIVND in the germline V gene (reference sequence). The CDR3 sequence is CASSIGYGAYEQYF. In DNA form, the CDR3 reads TGTGCCAGTAGTATAGGCTATGGAGCCTACGAGCAGTACTTC.

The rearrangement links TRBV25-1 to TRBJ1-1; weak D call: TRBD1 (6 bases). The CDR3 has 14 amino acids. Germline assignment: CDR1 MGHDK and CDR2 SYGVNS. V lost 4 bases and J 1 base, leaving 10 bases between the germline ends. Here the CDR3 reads CASSGPGQNTEAFF. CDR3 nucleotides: TGTGCCAGCAGTGGACCGGGACAGAACACTGAAGCTTTCTTT.